Only a few counts were recorded for the clone carrying this T cell receptor beta chain. Its antigen is unknown. This record belongs to a study of response to subunit inactivated influenza vaccine. General study findings and limits: It was the authors' suggestion that each seasonal influenza vaccination recruits few new T cells.

The CDR3 sequence is 16 residues long. Trimming removed 7 bases from V and 3 bases from J; junction bases left unmatched: 9. The V gene's germline CDR1 is SGHAT and CDR2 FQNNGV. TCRdb analysed the RT-PCR reads with MiXCR anew, one entry per CDR3 protein. Among roughly 170,000 distinct CDR3 sequences listed, around 9.2% were seen once. The specimen was non-naive T cells sorted from PBMCs, collected on the day of vaccination. This receptor was taken from a man aged 45-60 years who received an inactivated influenza vaccine. The chain couples TRBV11-2 to TRBJ2-1; TRBD2 matches 10 bases. The CDR3 nucleotides are TGTGCCAGCACTGCTAGCGGGAGCCACTACTACAATGAGCAGTTCTTC. Amino acid sequence: CASTASGSHYYNEQFF.